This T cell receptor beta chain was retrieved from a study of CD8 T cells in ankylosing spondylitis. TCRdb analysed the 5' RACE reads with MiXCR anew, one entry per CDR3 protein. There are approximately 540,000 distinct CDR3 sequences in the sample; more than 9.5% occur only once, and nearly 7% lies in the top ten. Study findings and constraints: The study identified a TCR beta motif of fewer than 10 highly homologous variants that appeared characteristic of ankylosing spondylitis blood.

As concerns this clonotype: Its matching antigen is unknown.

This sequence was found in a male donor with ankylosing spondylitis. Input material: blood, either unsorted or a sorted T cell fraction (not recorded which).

CDR3 loop: CSVAIGKTFF. CDR3 nucleotides: TGCAGCGTGGCAATAGGGAAAACGTTCTTC. V and J are TRBV29-1 and TRBJ2-1; D gene unclear. V lost 6 bases and J lost 15, with 15 bases in between. The CDR3 covers 10 residues. CDR1 SQVTM and CDR2 ANQGSEA come from the germline V gene.